A selection of T cell receptor beta chains follows, all from one sample in a study of human thymus T cells. Generated by immunoSEQ multiplex PCR, the TCRdb table keeps only in-frame clones and is missing some. The sample yields 120,000 or so clones, around 94% seen once. The material sequenced was thymus tissue. These receptors all come from a boy in the first two years of life with a congenital heart defect but otherwise immunologically healthy. The CDR3 runs from the conserved cysteine through the conserved F or W. The order of the fields is CDR3 protein, CDR3 DNA, clone size, V gene, J gene, D gene. A D gene is named only where the DNA matches it firmly. Only some rows state a clone size, as once, few, many or a class for expanded clones.

CDR3: CSVGVAGPYEQYF; DNA: TGCAGCGTTGGGGTTGCGGGACCCTACGAGCAGTACTTC; size: .; V: TRBV29-1; J: TRBJ2-7; D: .
CDR3: CASSLSSGGPVTGELFF; DNA: TGTGCCAGCAGCCTCTCTAGCGGGGGGCCGGTCACCGGGGAGCTGTTTTTT; size: .; V: TRBV7-2; J: TRBJ2-2; D: TRBD2
CDR3: CASSVLWDRRKEQYF; DNA: TGTGCCAGCAGTGTACTTTGGGACAGGCGGAAGGAGCAGTACTTC; size: .; V: TRBV2; J: TRBJ2-7; D: TRBD1
CDR3: CASSQKRLAASYEQYF; DNA: TGCGCCAGCAGCCAGAAAAGACTAGCGGCCTCCTACGAGCAGTACTTC; size: .; V: TRBV4-1; J: TRBJ2-7; D: TRBD2
CDR3: CASSPGDSGANVLTF; DNA: TGCGCCAGCAGTCCCGGGGACTCTGGGGCCAACGTCCTGACTTTC; size: .; V: TRBV10-2; J: TRBJ2-6; D: .
CDR3: CASSLPSTLREKLFF; DNA: TGTGCCAGTAGTCTACCCAGCACCCTACGGGAAAAACTGTTTTTT; size: .; V: TRBV19; J: TRBJ1-4; D: .
CDR3: CASRRGASGYTF; DNA: TGTGCCAGCAGGAGGGGGGCGAGTGGCTACACCTTC; size: once; V: TRBV5-8; J: TRBJ1-2; D: .
CDR3: CASSPRAREYPEAFF; DNA: TGCGCCAGCAGCCCAAGGGCACGGGAGTATCCTGAAGCTTTCTTT; size: .; V: TRBV4-3; J: TRBJ1-1; D: .
CDR3: CASSLSGGAYQPQHF; DNA: TGTGCCAGCAGTTTAAGCGGGGGCGCTTATCAGCCCCAGCATTTT; size: .; V: TRBV28; J: TRBJ1-5; D: .
CDR3: CASRASSYEQYF; DNA: TGTGCCAGCAGAGCCAGCTCCTACGAGCAGTACTTC; size: once; V: TRBV5-8; J: TRBJ2-7; D: .
CDR3: CASSLVVWACNEQFF; DNA: TGTGCCAGCAGCTTAGTGGTGTGGGCCTGCAATGAGCAGTTCTTC; size: .; V: TRBV7-9; J: TRBJ2-1; D: .
CDR3: CASSPDRAGSTDTQYF; DNA: TGTGCCAGCAGCCCGGACAGGGCGGGCTCCACAGATACGCAGTATTTT; size: .; V: TRBV7-3; J: TRBJ2-3; D: TRBD1
CDR3: CATSTWTGPPVLGETQYF; DNA: TGTGCCACCAGCACCTGGACAGGGCCACCCGTTCTGGGGGAGACCCAGTACTTC; size: .; V: TRBV15; J: TRBJ2-5; D: TRBD1
CDR3: CAWSRRRFEQPQHF; DNA: TGTGCCTGGAGCCGTCGGAGGTTCGAGCAGCCCCAGCATTTT; size: once; V: TRBV30; J: TRBJ1-5; D: .
CDR3: CASSPSGTGVSGNTIYF; DNA: TGTGCCAGCAGCCCCTCCGGGACAGGGGTCTCTGGAAACACCATATATTTT; size: once; V: TRBV5-6; J: TRBJ1-3; D: TRBD1
CDR3: CASSLWGTSGAHEQFF; DNA: TGTGCCAGCAGTTTATGGGGGACTAGCGGGGCACATGAGCAGTTCTTC; size: .; V: TRBV28; J: TRBJ2-1; D: TRBD2
CDR3: CASSLEGLRVNTEAFF; DNA: TGTGCCAGCAGCTTAGAAGGCCTTAGGGTGAACACTGAAGCTTTCTTT; size: .; V: TRBV7-9; J: TRBJ1-1; D: .
CDR3: CATKGTGGYEQYF; DNA: TGTGCCACCAAGGGGACAGGGGGCTACGAGCAGTACTTC; size: .; V: TRBV28; J: TRBJ2-7; D: TRBD1
CDR3: CASSYQLAGENNEQFF; DNA: TGTGCCAGCAGTTACCAGCTAGCGGGGGAAAACAATGAGCAGTTCTTC; size: .; V: TRBV6-5; J: TRBJ2-1; D: TRBD2
CDR3: CALKDRPYEQYF; DNA: TGTGCCCTAAAAGACCGACCCTACGAGCAGTACTTC; size: .; V: TRBV10-3; J: TRBJ2-7; D: .
CDR3: CASSLVGGTIHEQFF; DNA: TGTGCCAGCAGCTTAGTGGGAGGTACAATTCATGAGCAGTTCTTC; size: .; V: TRBV7-9; J: TRBJ2-1; D: .
CDR3: CASSLGGTGDQPQHF; DNA: TGCGCCAGCAGCTTGGGTGGGACGGGGGATCAGCCCCAGCATTTT; size: .; V: TRBV5-1; J: TRBJ1-5; D: .
CDR3: CASSPGPACGYTF; DNA: TGTGCCAGCAGTCCGGGACCTGCATGTGGCTACACCTTC; size: few; V: TRBV27; J: TRBJ1-2; D: .
CDR3: CASSQPREGGGEKLFF; DNA: TGCGCCAGCAGCCAACCCCGTGAGGGGGGCGGTGAAAAACTGTTTTTT; size: .; V: TRBV4-3; J: TRBJ1-4; D: .
CDR3: CASSLTRGNTIYF; DNA: TGTGCCAGCAGCTTAACCAGGGGGAACACCATATATTTT; size: .; V: TRBV7-6; J: TRBJ1-3; D: TRBD1
CDR3: CAWSPRTGWGTEAFF; DNA: TGTGCCTGGAGTCCCCGGACAGGGTGGGGCACTGAAGCTTTCTTT; size: .; V: TRBV30; J: TRBJ1-1; D: TRBD1
CDR3: CASSLEGSVDNEQFF; DNA: TGTGCCAGCAGCTTGGAAGGTAGCGTAGACAATGAGCAGTTCTTC; size: .; V: TRBV5-6; J: TRBJ2-1; D: .
CDR3: CAWSVMWRGRANTEAFF; DNA: TGTGCCTGGAGTGTAATGTGGCGGGGGCGGGCTAACACTGAAGCTTTCTTT; size: once; V: TRBV30; J: TRBJ1-1; D: .
CDR3: CASSLVRDEQYF; DNA: TGTGCCAGCAGCTTAGTCCGGGACGAGCAGTACTTC; size: .; V: TRBV11-3; J: TRBJ2-7; D: .
CDR3: CASSYQETGGTDTQYF; DNA: TGTGCCAGCAGCTACCAGGAGACGGGGGGCACAGATACGCAGTATTTT; size: once; V: TRBV4-2; J: TRBJ2-3; D: .
CDR3: CASSSWAENTEAFF; DNA: TGCGCCAGCAGCTCCTGGGCCGAAAACACTGAAGCTTTCTTT; size: .; V: TRBV5-1; J: TRBJ1-1; D: .
CDR3: CASSHPGTPNQPQHF; DNA: TGCGCCAGCAGCCACCCCGGGACTCCTAATCAGCCCCAGCATTTT; size: .; V: TRBV4-1; J: TRBJ1-5; D: .
CDR3: CASSPIGRGEAFF; DNA: TGTGCCAGCAGCCCTATTGGGCGCGGCGAGGCTTTCTTT; size: .; V: TRBV28; J: TRBJ1-1; D: .
CDR3: CASSLGPSGVNTQYF; DNA: TGCGCCAGCAGCTTGGGGCCTAGCGGGGTGAATACGCAGTATTTT; size: .; V: TRBV5-1; J: TRBJ2-3; D: TRBD2
CDR3: CASSYVGGGSVGYTF; DNA: TGTGCCAGCAGTTATGTGGGAGGAGGGAGCGTTGGCTACACCTTC; size: .; V: TRBV5-5; J: TRBJ1-2; D: .
CDR3: CASSLAPWTSGGPYNEQFF; DNA: TGTGCCAGCAGCTTAGCGCCTTGGACTAGCGGGGGTCCCTACAATGAGCAGTTCTTC; size: .; V: TRBV7-6; J: TRBJ2-1; D: TRBD2
CDR3: CAWSVRLAGGLRNEQYF; DNA: TGTGCCTGGAGTGTACGCCTAGCGGGGGGGTTGAGAAACGAGCAGTACTTC; size: .; V: TRBV30; J: TRBJ2-7; D: TRBD2
CDR3: CASSFGGPVTYEQYF; DNA: TGTGCCAGCAGTTTTGGAGGGCCCGTGACTTACGAGCAGTACTTC; size: once; V: TRBV28; J: TRBJ2-7; D: .
CDR3: CASSLGGRGNTEAFF; DNA: TGTGCCAGCAGCTTGGGGGGGCGGGGTAACACTGAAGCTTTCTTT; size: .; V: TRBV5-4; J: TRBJ1-1; D: .
CDR3: CASSQTERVYGYTF; DNA: TGCGCCAGCAGCCAAACCGAACGTGTCTATGGCTACACCTTC; size: .; V: TRBV4-3; J: TRBJ1-2; D: .
CDR3: CASSRRGHSKEQYF; DNA: TGTGCCAGCAGCCGACGGGGACATTCGAAGGAGCAGTACTTC; size: .; V: TRBV28; J: TRBJ2-7; D: .
CDR3: CASSVATSTWGGQQETQYF; DNA: TGTGCCAGCAGCGTAGCTACTAGTACGTGGGGGGGCCAACAAGAGACCCAGTACTTC; size: .; V: TRBV9; J: TRBJ2-5; D: .
CDR3: CASISIVGSYQETQYF; DNA: TGTGCCAGCATCAGCATTGTAGGGTCGTACCAAGAGACCCAGTACTTC; size: .; V: TRBV2; J: TRBJ2-5; D: .